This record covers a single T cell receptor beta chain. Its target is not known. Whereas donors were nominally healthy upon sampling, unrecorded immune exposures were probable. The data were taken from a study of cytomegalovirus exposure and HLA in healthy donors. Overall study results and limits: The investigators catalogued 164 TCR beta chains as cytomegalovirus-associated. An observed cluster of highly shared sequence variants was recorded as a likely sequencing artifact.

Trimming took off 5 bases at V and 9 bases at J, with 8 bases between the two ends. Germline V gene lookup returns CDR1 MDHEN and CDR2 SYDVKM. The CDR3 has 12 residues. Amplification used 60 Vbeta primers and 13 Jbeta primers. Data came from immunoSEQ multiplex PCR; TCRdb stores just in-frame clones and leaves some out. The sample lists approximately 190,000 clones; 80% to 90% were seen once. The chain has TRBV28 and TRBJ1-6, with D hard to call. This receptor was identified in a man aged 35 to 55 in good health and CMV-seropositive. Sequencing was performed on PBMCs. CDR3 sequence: CASSLQASPLHF. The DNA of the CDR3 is TGTGCCAGCAGTCTCCAGGCTTCACCCCTCCACTTT.